These 29 T cell receptor beta chains share one sample of origin, sequenced in a study of blood T cells in healthy people across ages (dated by TCRdb to 2015 to 2017). Libraries were constructed by 5' RACE. Instrument on record: Illumina HiSeq 2500. A second PCR of roughly 7 to 11 cycles was performed with a sample-barcoded 5' primer and a J-beta primer mix. The public reads were reanalyzed by TCRdb: fastp trimming at Q25, MiXCR alignment, in-frame beta chains only. Identical CDR3 protein sequences are pooled into one entry, listed with their most common genes and DNA. The sample table records about 1.7 million distinct CDR3 sequences; roughly 27% of these occur just once. Together, the top ten hold less than 9.5% of the sample. Sequenced input: blood. The receptors were gathered from a woman younger than 45 in good health.

This clonotype was picked up a small number of times. The chain has TRBV4-1 and TRBJ1-5; no reliable D call. V shed 8 bases and J shed 0 bases, with 14 bases lying between them. This CDR3 spans 15 amino acids. Germline lookup yields CDR1 MGHRA and CDR2 YSYEKL. CDR3 residues: CASAAGPNSNQPQHF. Written as DNA, the CDR3 is TGCGCCAGCGCCGCTGGGCCTAATAGCAATCAGCCCCAGCATTTT.

This clonotype was detected a few times. This chain links TRBV7-9 with TRBJ2-1, with a tentative D call TRBD2 (6 bases). CDR3 length: 13 residues. The ends were cut back, 5 bases at V and 10 bases at J, with 15 bases in the middle. From germline, CDR1 is SEHNR and CDR2 FQNEAQ (reference sequence). CDR3 sequence: CASSVTSFKEQFF. The CDR3 nucleotides read TGTGCCAGCAGCGTTACTAGCTTCAAGGAGCAGTTCTTC.

The CDR3 sequence is CASSRSDGGYTF. The CDR3 nucleotides read TGTGCCAGCAGCCGAAGCGACGGGGGCTACACCTTC. The J gene is TRBJ1-2, the V gene TRBV3-1; D gene unclear. The CDR3 length is 12 residues. In germline, CDR1 is LGHDT, CDR2 YNNKEL (reference sequence). Trimming removed 4 bases from V and 8 bases from J, with 11 bases in between.

Comment on this clonotype: This may be a read error, as it is one base from a much larger clone. J is TRBJ2-1 and V is TRBV12-3 or TRBV12-4, with TRBD2 matching 8 bases. The J call may be incorrect, as the DNA end agrees better with TRBJ2-7. The CDR3 contains 15 residues. CDR3 protein: CASSVAGSTYNEQYF. CDR3 nucleotide sequence: TGTGCCAGCAGCGTAGCGGGAAGCACCTACAATGAGCAGTACTTC.

This chain joins TRBV3-1 and TRBJ2-5, with D possibly called TRBD1 or TRBD2 (6 bases each). This CDR3 comprises 13 residues. V was trimmed by 6 bases and J by 9 bases, leaving 17 bases between them. Per the germline V gene, CDR1 is LGHDT and CDR2 is YNNKEL (reference sequence). DNA for the CDR3: TGTGCCAGCAGTGGAGGGGGGATGGTGGCCCAGTACTTC. It specifies CASSGGGMVAQYF.

The chain recombines TRBV5-1 with TRBJ2-5; 10 bases align to TRBD1. The ends lost 4 bases at V and 11 bases at J; junction bases unmatched: 8. CDR1 is SGHRS and CDR2 is YFSETQ in the germline V gene. The CDR3 is 13 residues long. The CDR3 is CASSTDRGGEQYF. DNA for the CDR3: TGCGCCAGCAGCACGGACAGGGGGGGTGAGCAGTACTTC.

On this clonotype: Germline and junction disagree at one end, which may indicate a read error. This chain joins TRBV12-3 or TRBV12-4 and TRBJ2-3; a weak D match, TRBD1 (5 bases). The CDR3 has 14 residues. The CDR3 reads CARSLRGSTDTQYF. CDR3 nucleotides: TGTGCCCGCAGTTTAAGGGGAAGCACAGATACGCAGTATTTT.

The CDR3 spells CSASSFPGRTDTQYF. In DNA form, the CDR3 reads TGCAGTGCTAGTTCGTTCCCGGGGCGCACAGATACGCAGTATTTT. The V call is TRBV20-1, the J call TRBJ2-3; the D gene could be TRBD1 or TRBD2 (5 bases each). CDR3 length: 15 amino acids. V was pared by 3 bases and J by 1 base, with 14 bases between. The germline CDR1 and CDR2 sequences are DFQATT and SNEGSKA (reference sequence).

The chain uses TRBV7-9 and TRBJ1-1, with TRBD1 identical over 7 bases. Germline CDR1 reads SEHNR; CDR2 reads FQNEAQ (reference sequence). J gave up 4 bases and V 5 bases, and 7 bases lay outside the gene matches. CDR3 length: 14 residues. CDR3 protein: CASSAHRGGTEAFF. In DNA, the CDR3 is TGTGCCAGCAGCGCCCACAGGGGTGGCACTGAAGCTTTCTTT.

The CDR3, as DNA: TGTGCCAGCAGCGTCCTGTCAGACACTGAAGCTTTCTTT. It codes for CASSVLSDTEAFF. This chain joins TRBV12-3 or TRBV12-4 and TRBJ1-1; no clear D gene. V lost 6 bases to trimming and J lost 3 bases, with 11 bases between them. The CDR3 has 13 residues.

This clonotype has just a few counts. The chain has TRBV28 and TRBJ2-1; TRBD2 aligns across 14 bases. Germline-derived CDR1 and CDR2 are MDHEN and SYDVKM. The V and J ends lost 4 bases and 4 bases, in that order; junction bases with no gene match: 12. This CDR3 region has 19 residues. The CDR3 here is CASSSRLGGTSGSYNEQFF. The CDR3 nucleotides are TGTGCCAGCAGTTCCCGACTTGGGGGGACTAGCGGGAGTTACAATGAGCAGTTCTTC.

V usage is TRBV5-1 and J usage is TRBJ1-1; D gene ambiguous. CDR1 is SGHRS, CDR2 YFSETQ, per germline. V was cut by 1 base and J by 0 bases, with 16 bases left in between. The CDR3 covers 17 residues. The CDR3 here is CASSLQEMSAMNTEAFF. CDR3 in DNA: TGCGCCAGCAGCTTGCAGGAAATGAGCGCCATGAACACTGAAGCTTTCTTT.

The CDR3 nucleotides read TGCAGCGTTGCAAAGACAGGGCAAGAGACCCAGTACTTC. Translation gives CSVAKTGQETQYF. This chain links TRBV29-1 with TRBJ2-5; TRBD1 matches at 7 bases. Germline-derived CDR1 and CDR2 are SQVTM and ANQGSEA. V was pared by 4 bases and J by 2 bases, with 4 bases of the junction left unmatched. The CDR3 consists of 13 residues.

The chain is built from TRBV5-5 and TRBJ2-1; no clear D gene. The germline CDR1 and CDR2 sequences are SGHKS and YYEKEE (reference sequence). The CDR3 extends over 15 amino acids. Trimming left V 4 bases short and J 6 bases short, with 17 bases between. The CDR3 loop is CASSLTALLGNEQFF. CDR3 coding DNA: TGTGCCAGCAGCCTTACTGCCCTCCTAGGCAATGAGCAGTTCTTC.

Comment on this clonotype: An end of the junction does not agree with germline; a read error may underlie this. The chain couples TRBV6-4 to TRBJ2-1; D might be TRBD2 (5 bases). The germline gives CDR1 MRHNA, CDR2 SNTAGT. The CDR3 runs 14 residues. The CDR3 DNA sequence: TGTGCCAACAGTGTCGCCTCGGGAAACGATGAGCAGTTCTTC. It specifies CANSVASGNDEQFF.

The CDR3 here is CASSPVGQGAWNEQFF. For the CDR3, the DNA is TGTGCCAGCTCACCAGTGGGACAGGGGGCATGGAATGAGCAGTTCTTC. This chain uses TRBV18 with TRBJ2-1, with 12 bases aligning to TRBD1. Germline assignment: CDR1 KGHSH and CDR2 LQKENI. Trimming took 2 bases from V and 7 from J; bases not matched to a gene: 6. The CDR3 loop spans 16 amino acids.

Worth noting for this clonotype: A much larger clone lies a single base off, so this may be a read error. The chain employs TRBV20-1 and TRBJ2-4; 10 positions match TRBD2. Germline V gene lookup returns CDR1 DFQATT and CDR2 SNEGSKA (reference sequence). This CDR3 comprises 15 residues. CDR3 DNA: TGCAGTACTAGACTTAGCGGGGGGGCCAAAAACATTCAGTACTTC. This codes for CSTRLSGGAKNIQYF.

V gene TRBV30 combines with J gene TRBJ1-5, with 7 bases matching TRBD1. J was trimmed by 3 bases and V by 2 bases; bases with no gene match: 13. This CDR3 is built from 17 residues. Germline V gene data show CDR1 as GTSNPN and CDR2 as SVGIG (reference sequence). The CDR3 DNA reads as TGTGCCTGGAGTACGACGGACAGGCTCATTTACAATCAGCCCCAGCATTTT. Translated, it gives CAWSTTDRLIYNQPQHF.

The rearrangement joins TRBV11-2 to TRBJ2-4; D is uncertain. Germline-derived CDR1 and CDR2 are SGHAT and FQNNGV. The germline V and J ends were trimmed by 5 bases and 13 bases, with 15 bases remaining between them. This CDR3 contains 12 residues. CDR3 nucleotide sequence: TGTGCCAGCAGCCCGGTTAACATTGAGCAGTACTTC. Residues: CASSPVNIEQYF. The whole variable domain, remainder taken from reference TRBV11-2 and TRBJ2-4, is EAGVAQSPRYKIIEKRQSVAFWCNPISGHATLYWYQQILGQGPKLLIQFQNNGVVDDSQLPKDRFSAERLKGVDSTLKIQPAKLEDSAVYLCASSPVNIEQYFGAGTRLSVL.

DNA for the CDR3: TGTGCCAGCTCACCACCCGGACAGGGAGATCAGCCCCAGCATTTT. It codes for CASSPPGQGDQPQHF. The gene calls are TRBV18 and TRBJ1-5, with 8 bases aligning to TRBD1. Per germline, CDR1 KGHSH and CDR2 LQKENI. The CDR3 is 15 residues long. With V trimmed by 0 bases and J by 5 bases, 3 bases remained unmatched.

The J gene is TRBJ2-3, the V gene TRBV7-8; 10 bases line up with TRBD2. The germline V gene has CDR1 SGHVS and CDR2 FQNEAQ. The CDR3 runs 17 residues. J lost 4 bases, V lost 0 bases, and 7 bases had no gene match. CDR3 in DNA: TGTGCCAGCAGCTTAGCGAGGAGACTAGCGGGTTCAGATACGCAGTATTTT. It encodes CASSLARRLAGSDTQYF. The full variable domain, rest sourced from reference TRBV7-8 and TRBJ2-3, is GAGVSQSPRYKVAKRGQDVALRCDPISGHVSLFWYQQALGQGPEFLTYFQNEAQLDKSGLPSDRFFAERPEGSVSTLKIQRTQQEDSAVYLCASSLARRLAGSDTQYFGPGTRLTVL.

This clonotype was recorded at least ten times. J is TRBJ2-7 and V is TRBV20-1; maybe TRBD1 (6 bases). The CDR3 runs to 12 residues. CDR1 DFQATT and CDR2 SNEGSKA come from the germline V gene (reference sequence). V was pared by 3 bases and J by 2 bases, with 8 bases between. The CDR3 bases are TGCAGTGCTAGGGGGACACCCTACGAGCAGTACTTC. It yields the protein CSARGTPYEQYF.

At least ten counts were recorded for this clonotype. The gene calls are TRBV10-3 and TRBJ2-7, with D perhaps being TRBD1 or TRBD2 (5 bases each). V shed 10 bases and J shed 1 base, with 14 bases lying between them. Germline V CDR1 and CDR2: ENHRY, SYGVKD. The CDR3 length is 13 residues. CDR3 in amino acids: CATTWDGSYEQYF. The CDR3 coding sequence is TGTGCCACGACCTGGGACGGATCCTACGAGCAGTACTTC.

To note about this clonotype: The missing conserved phenylalanine or tryptophan at the end of this CDR3 makes a read error likely. No DNA is shown, since the ends of the CDR3 on it are uncertain; the CDR3 is the one TCRdb lists. The chain is built from TRBV5-1 and TRBJ2-5; the D call TRBD2 from the table was never checked on the DNA. The CDR3 has 17 amino acids, counting both end residues. Germline V gene sequence: CDR1 SGHRS, CDR2 YFSETQ. CDR3 sequence reads: CASSFGDESGEGETQHN.

This clonotype appeared a few times. This sequence joins TRBV6-5 and TRBJ1-6, with 9 bases lining up with TRBD1. Germline V gene data show CDR1 as MNHEY and CDR2 as SVGAGI. V lost 2 bases to trimming and J lost 11 bases; unmatched junction nucleotides: 4. The CDR3 is made up of 14 amino acids. The CDR3 here is CASSYETGGPPLHF. In DNA form, the CDR3 reads TGTGCCAGCAGTTACGAGACAGGGGGTCCACCCCTCCACTTT.

This clonotype showed up many times. This sequence joins TRBV5-1 and TRBJ2-7; perhaps TRBD2 as D (7 bases). This CDR3 contains 17 residues. V was shortened by 5 bases and J by 4 bases, with 25 bases between the two germline ends. From germline, CDR1 is SGHRS and CDR2 YFSETQ. The CDR3 spells CASRPGQFVAGVYEQYF. In DNA form, the CDR3 reads TGCGCCAGCAGGCCAGGACAGTTCGTCGCGGGGGTGTACGAGCAGTACTTC.

The chain uses TRBV11-2 and TRBJ2-5, with 8 bases fitting TRBD1. Germline V gene data show CDR1 as SGHAT and CDR2 as FQNNGV. J was trimmed by 5 bases and V by 5 bases; bases with no gene match: 7. This CDR3 is 14 amino acids long. CDR3 sequence: CASSPPRDRETQYF. In DNA form, the CDR3 reads TGTGCCAGCAGCCCTCCCCGGGACAGGGAGACCCAGTACTTC.

This clonotype has just a few counts. The V call is TRBV28, the J call TRBJ1-1; TRBD1 aligns across 8 bases. Germline V gives CDR1 MDHEN, CDR2 SYDVKM. The CDR3 covers 14 residues. The V gene end was trimmed by 5 bases and the J gene end by 11 bases; junction bases not matched to a gene: 13. The CDR3 region is CASSPPGRGRRAFF. In nucleotides, the CDR3 is TGTGCCAGCAGTCCCCCCGGCAGGGGGCGGAGGGCTTTCTTT.

This chain links TRBV5-1 with TRBJ1-2; possible D gene TRBD1, 6 bases. The CDR3 runs 16 residues. The V and J ends lost 3 bases and 1 base respectively, with 16 bases between them. Looked up from germline, CDR1 is SGHRS and CDR2 is YFSETQ. DNA of the CDR3: TGCGCCAGCAGCTCCCGGGACGGGGGGCTTAACTATGGCTACACCTTC. It codes for CASSSRDGGLNYGYTF. Full variable domain (outside the CDR3, taken from reference TRBV5-1 and TRBJ1-2): KAGVTQTPRYLIKTRGQQVTLSCSPISGHRSVSWYQQTPGQGLQFLFEYFSETQRNKGNFPGRFSGRQFSNSRSEMNVSTLELGDSALYLCASSSRDGGLNYGYTFGSGTRLTVV.